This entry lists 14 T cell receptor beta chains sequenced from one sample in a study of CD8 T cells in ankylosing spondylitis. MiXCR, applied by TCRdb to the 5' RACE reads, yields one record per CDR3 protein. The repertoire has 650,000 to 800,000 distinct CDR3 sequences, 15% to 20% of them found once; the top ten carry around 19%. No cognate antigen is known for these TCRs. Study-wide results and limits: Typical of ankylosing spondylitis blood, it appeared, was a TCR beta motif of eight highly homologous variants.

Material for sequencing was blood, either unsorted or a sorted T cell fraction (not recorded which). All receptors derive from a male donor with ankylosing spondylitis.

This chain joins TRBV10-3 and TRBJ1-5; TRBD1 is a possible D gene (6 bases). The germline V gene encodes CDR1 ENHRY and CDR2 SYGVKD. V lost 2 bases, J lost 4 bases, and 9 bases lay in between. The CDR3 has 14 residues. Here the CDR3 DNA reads TGTGCCATCAGTGAGGACAGGCCTAATCAGCCCCAGCATTTT. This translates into CAISEDRPNQPQHF.

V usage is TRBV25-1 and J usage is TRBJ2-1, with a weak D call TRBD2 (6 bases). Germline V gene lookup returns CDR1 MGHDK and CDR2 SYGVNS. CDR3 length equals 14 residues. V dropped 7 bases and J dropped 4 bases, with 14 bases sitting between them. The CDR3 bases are TGTGCCAGCACCGACGGGACTGCTTACAATGAGCAGTTCTTC. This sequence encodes CASTDGTAYNEQFF.

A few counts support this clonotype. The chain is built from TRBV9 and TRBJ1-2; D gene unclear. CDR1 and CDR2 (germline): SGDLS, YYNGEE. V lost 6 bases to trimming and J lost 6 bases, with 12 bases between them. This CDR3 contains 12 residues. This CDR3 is CASTSGRDGYTF. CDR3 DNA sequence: TGTGCCAGCACCTCTGGGAGGGATGGCTACACCTTC.

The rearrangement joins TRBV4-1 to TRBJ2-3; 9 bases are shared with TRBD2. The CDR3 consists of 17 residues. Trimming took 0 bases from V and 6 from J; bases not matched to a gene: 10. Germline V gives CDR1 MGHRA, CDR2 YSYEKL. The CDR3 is CASSQDHSGGLLDTQYF. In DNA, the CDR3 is TGCGCCAGCAGCCAAGATCACAGCGGGGGGCTTCTGGATACGCAGTATTTT.

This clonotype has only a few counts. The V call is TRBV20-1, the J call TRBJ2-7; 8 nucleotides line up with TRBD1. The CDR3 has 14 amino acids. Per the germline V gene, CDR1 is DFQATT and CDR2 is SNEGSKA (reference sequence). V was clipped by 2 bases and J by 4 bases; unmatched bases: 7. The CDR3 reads CSARQPGQAYEQYF. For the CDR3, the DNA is TGCAGTGCTAGACAACCGGGACAGGCTTACGAGCAGTACTTC.

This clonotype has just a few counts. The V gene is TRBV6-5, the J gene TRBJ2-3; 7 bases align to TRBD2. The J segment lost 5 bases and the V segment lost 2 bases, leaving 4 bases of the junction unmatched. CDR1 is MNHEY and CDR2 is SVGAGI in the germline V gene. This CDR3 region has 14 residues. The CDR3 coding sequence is TGTGCCAGCAGTTACCGCGGGAGTGGAGATACGCAGTATTTT. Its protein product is CASSYRGSGDTQYF.

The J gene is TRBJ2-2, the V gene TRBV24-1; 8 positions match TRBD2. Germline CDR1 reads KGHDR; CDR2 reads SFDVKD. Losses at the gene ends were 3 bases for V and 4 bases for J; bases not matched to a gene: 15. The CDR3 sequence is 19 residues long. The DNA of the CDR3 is TGTGCCACCAGTGATCCACGAGACCTAAAGCGGGAGAGCACCGGGGAGCTGTTTTTT. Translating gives CATSDPRDLKRESTGELFF.

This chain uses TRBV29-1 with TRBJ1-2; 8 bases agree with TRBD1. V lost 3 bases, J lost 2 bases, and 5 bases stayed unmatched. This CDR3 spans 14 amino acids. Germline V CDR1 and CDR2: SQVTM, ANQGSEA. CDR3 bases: TGCAGCGTTGAGGGACAGGCCTCCAACTATGGCTACACCTTC. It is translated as CSVEGQASNYGYTF.

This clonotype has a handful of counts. CDR3 coding DNA: TGTGCCAGCAGCCTGTCGACAGTCATGAACACTGAAGCTTTCTTT. Protein sequence: CASSLSTVMNTEAFF. This chain joins TRBV5-5 and TRBJ1-1; D is perhaps TRBD1 (5 bases). The CDR3 has 15 amino acids. Per the germline V gene, CDR1 is SGHKS and CDR2 is YYEKEE (reference sequence). The V and J ends lost 4 bases and 0 bases respectively, with 13 bases between them. Supplemented by reference TRBV5-5 and TRBJ1-1, the full variable domain reads DAGVTQSPTHLIKTRGQQVTLRCSPISGHKSVSWYQQVLGQGPQFIFQYYEKEERGRGNFPDRFSARQFPNYSSELNVNALLLGDSALYLCASSLSTVMNTEAFFGQGTRLTVV.

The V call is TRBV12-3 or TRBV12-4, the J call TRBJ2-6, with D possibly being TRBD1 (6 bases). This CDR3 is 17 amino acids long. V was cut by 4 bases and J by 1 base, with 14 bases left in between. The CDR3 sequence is CASSSGHFTSGANVLTF. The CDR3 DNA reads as TGTGCCAGCAGTTCGGGACATTTCACTTCTGGGGCCAACGTCCTGACTTTC.

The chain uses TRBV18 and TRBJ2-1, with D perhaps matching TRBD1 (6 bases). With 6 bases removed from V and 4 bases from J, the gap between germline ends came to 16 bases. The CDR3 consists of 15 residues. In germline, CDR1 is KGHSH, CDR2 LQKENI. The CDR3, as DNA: TGTGCCAGCTCGGACAGTCTGGGACAATACAATGAGCAGTTCTTC. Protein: CASSDSLGQYNEQFF.

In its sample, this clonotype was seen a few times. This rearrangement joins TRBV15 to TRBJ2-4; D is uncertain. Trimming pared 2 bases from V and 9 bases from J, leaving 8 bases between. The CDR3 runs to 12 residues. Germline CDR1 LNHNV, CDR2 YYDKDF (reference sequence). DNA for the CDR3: TGTGCCACCAGCAGACCCGGTGGCATTCAGTACTTC. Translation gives CATSRPGGIQYF.

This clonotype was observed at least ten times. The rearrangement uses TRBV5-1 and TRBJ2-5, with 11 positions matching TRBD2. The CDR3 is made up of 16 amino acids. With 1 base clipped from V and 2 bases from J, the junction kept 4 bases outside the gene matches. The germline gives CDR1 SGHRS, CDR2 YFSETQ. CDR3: CASSLTSGGLQETQYF. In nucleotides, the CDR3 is TGCGCCAGCAGCTTGACTAGCGGGGGTCTACAAGAGACCCAGTACTTC.

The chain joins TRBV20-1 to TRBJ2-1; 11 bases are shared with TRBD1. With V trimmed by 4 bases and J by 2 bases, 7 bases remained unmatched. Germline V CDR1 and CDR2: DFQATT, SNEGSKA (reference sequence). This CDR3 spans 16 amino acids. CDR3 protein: CSATGQGALTYNEQFF. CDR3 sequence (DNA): TGCAGTGCTACCGGACAGGGGGCGCTCACCTACAATGAGCAGTTCTTC.